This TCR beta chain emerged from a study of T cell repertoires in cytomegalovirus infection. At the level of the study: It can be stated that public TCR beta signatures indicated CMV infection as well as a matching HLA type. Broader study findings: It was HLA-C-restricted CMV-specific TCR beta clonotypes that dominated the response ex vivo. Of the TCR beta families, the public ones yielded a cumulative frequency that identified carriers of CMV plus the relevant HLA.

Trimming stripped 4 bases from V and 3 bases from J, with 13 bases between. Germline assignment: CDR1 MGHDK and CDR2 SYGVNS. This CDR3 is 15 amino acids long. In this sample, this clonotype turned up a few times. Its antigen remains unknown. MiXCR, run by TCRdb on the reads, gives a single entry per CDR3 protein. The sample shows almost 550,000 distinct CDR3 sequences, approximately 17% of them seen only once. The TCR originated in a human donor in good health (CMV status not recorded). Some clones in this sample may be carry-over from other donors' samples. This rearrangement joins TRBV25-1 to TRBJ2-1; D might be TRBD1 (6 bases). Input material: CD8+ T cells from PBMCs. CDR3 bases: TGTGCCAGCAGTGCCCGGGACATAGGCTACAATGAGCAGTTCTTC. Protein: CASSARDIGYNEQFF.